This TCR beta chain was captured in a study of regulatory and conventional T cells in RAG deficiency. Assay: immunoSEQ multiplex PCR; the TCRdb copy retains only in-frame clones and omits some. The sample shows roughly 35,000 clones, about 70% of them seen only once. The CDR3 is 14 residues long. The ends lost 7 bases at V and 7 bases at J; junction bases unmatched: 10. The germline CDR1 and CDR2 sequences are LNHDA and SQIVND (reference sequence). This clone has only a few counts. Antigen specificity is unknown. Conventional CD4+ T cells were sorted from blood as CD25-low CD127-high cells. Broader study findings: Shannon entropy fell and Simpson indices rose in RAG-deficient patients. Omenn patients showed >80% Treg-Tconv overlap and shorter CDR3 lengths. Other subsets showed approximately 9.6-fold reductions, but Treg unique TCR beta sequences fell roughly 93-fold in these patients.

These records were also assigned to another study, of regulatory T cells. That source adds: Amplification used 52 TRBV primers and 13 TRBJ primers. In patients, unique TRB V-J pairs were restricted and V/J usage skewed, especially in Tregs.

The chain employs TRBV19 and TRBJ1-2; TRBD1 matches at 9 bases. Sequencing was performed on CD4+ effector T cells sorted from blood. The receptor was isolated from a human donor in good health. CDR3 bases: TGTGCCAGTACCGATGGACAGGGGATAAGTGGCTACACCTTC. It specifies CASTDGQGISGYTF.